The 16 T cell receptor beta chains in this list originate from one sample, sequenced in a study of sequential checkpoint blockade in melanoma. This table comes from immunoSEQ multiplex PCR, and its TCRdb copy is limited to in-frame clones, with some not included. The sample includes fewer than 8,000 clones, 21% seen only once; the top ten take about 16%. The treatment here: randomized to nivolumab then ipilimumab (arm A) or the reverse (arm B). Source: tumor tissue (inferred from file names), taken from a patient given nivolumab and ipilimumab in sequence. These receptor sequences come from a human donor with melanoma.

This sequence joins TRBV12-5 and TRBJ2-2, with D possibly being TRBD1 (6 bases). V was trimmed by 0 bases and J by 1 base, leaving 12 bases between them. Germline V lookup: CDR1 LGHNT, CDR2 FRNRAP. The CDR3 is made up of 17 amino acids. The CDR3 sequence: CASGLVGGRRNTGELFF. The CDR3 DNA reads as TGTGCTAGTGGTTTGGTAGGGGGAAGGAGGAACACCGGGGAGCTGTTTTTT. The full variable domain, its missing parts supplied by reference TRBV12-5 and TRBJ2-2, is DARVTQTPRHKVTEMGQEVTMRCQPILGHNTVFWYRQTMMQGLELLAYFRNRAPLDDSGMPKDRFSAEMPDATLATLKIQPSEPRDSAVYFCASGLVGGRRNTGELFFGEGSRLTVL.

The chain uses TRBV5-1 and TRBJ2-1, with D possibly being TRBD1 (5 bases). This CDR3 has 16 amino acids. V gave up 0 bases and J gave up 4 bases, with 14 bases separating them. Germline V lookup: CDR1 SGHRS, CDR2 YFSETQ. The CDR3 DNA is TGCGCCAGCAGCTTGGTGCAAGGGGTCCTTTACAATGAGCAGTTCTTC. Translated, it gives CASSLVQGVLYNEQFF.

CDR3 amino acids: CASSLRGNTGQGDLSGYTF. DNA for the CDR3: TGCGCCAGCAGCTTGAGGGGGAATACGGGACAGGGTGACCTGTCTGGCTACACCTTC. The chain has TRBV5-1 and TRBJ1-2, with TRBD1 matching 9 bases. The CDR3 consists of 19 residues. Germline V gene sequence: CDR1 SGHRS, CDR2 YFSETQ. The V and J ends lost 1 base and 7 bases, in that order; junction bases with no gene match: 20.

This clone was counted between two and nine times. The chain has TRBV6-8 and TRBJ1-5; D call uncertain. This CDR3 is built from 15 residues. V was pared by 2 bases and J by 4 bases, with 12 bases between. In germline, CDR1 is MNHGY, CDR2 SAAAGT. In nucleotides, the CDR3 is TGTGCCAGCAGTTACGGGCGGAATGCTAATCAGCCCCAGCATTTT. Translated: CASSYGRNANQPQHF.

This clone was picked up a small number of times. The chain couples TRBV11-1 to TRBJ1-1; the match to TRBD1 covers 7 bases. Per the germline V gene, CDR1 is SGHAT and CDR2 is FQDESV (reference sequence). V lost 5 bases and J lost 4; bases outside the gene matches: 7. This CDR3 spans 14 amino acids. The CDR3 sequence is CASSPGGGGTEAFF. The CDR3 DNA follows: TGTGCCAGCAGCCCAGGGGGAGGGGGCACTGAAGCTTTCTTT.

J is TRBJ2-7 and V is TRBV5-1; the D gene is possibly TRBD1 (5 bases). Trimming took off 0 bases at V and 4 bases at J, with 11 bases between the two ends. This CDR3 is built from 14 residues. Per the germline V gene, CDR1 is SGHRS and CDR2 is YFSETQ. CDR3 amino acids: CASSLVGHIYEQYF. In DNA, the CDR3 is TGCGCCAGCAGCTTGGTAGGACACATTTACGAGCAGTACTTC. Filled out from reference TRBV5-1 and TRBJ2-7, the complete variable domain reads KAGVTQTPRYLIKTRGQQVTLSCSPISGHRSVSWYQQTPGQGLQFLFEYFSETQRNKGNFPGRFSGRQFSNSRSEMNVSTLELGDSALYLCASSLVGHIYEQYFGPGTRLTVT.

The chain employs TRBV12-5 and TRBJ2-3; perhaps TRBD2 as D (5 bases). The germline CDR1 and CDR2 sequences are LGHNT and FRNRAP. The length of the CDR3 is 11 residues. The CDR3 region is CASGSTDTQYF. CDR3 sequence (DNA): TGTGCCAGCGGTAGCACAGATACGCAGTATTTT.

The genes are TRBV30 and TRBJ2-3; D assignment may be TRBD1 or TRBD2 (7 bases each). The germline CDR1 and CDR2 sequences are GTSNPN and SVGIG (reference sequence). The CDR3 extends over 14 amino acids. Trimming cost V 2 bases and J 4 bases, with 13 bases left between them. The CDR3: CAWSTGEGADTQYF. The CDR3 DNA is TGTGCCTGGAGTACAGGGGAGGGGGCAGATACGCAGTATTTT.

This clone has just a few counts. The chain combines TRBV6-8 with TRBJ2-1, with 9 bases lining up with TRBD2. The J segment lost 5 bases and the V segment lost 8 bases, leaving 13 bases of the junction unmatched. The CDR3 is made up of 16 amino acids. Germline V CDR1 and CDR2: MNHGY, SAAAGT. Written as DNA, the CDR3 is TGTGCCAGCCTCCGTCCGGGACTAGCTACGGACAATGAGCAGTTCTTC. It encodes CASLRPGLATDNEQFF.

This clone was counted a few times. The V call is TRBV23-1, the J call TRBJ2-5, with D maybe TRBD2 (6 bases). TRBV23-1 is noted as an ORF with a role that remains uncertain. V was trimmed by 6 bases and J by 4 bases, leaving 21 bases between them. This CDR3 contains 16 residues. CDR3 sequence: CASSLWRDSQVETQYF. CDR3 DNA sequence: TGCGCCAGCAGCCTTTGGAGGGACTCCCAGGTAGAGACCCAGTACTTC.

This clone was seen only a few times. CDR3 amino acids: CASSQDALRRETGWVQPQHF. Written as DNA, the CDR3 is TGCGCCAGCAGCCAAGATGCACTAAGGAGGGAGACAGGGTGGGTTCAGCCCCAGCATTTT. The chain has TRBV1 and TRBJ1-5; TRBD1, the table's D call, was not compared with the DNA. TRBV1 is a pseudogene locus. This CDR3 region has 20 residues.

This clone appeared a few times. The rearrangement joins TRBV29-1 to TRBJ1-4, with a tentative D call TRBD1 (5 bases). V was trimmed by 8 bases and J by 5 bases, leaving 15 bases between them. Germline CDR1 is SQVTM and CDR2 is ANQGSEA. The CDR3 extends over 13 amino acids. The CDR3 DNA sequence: TGCAGCACACGTGGGACTGTCAATGAAAAACTGTTTTTT. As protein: CSTRGTVNEKLFF. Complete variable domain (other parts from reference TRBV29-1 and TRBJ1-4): SAVISQKPSRDICQRGTSLTIQCQVDSQVTMMFWYRQQPGQSLTLIATANQGSEATYESGFVIDKFPISRPNLTFSTLTVSNMSPEDSSIYLCSTRGTVNEKLFFGSGTQLSVL.

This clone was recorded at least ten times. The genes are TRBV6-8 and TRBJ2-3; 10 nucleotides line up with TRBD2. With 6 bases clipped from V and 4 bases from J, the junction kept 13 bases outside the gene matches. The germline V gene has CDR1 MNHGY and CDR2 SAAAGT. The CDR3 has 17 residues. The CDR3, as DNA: TGTGCCAGCAGGCCGGGACTAGCGTATGGAGGGGCAGATACGCAGTATTTT. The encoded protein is CASRPGLAYGGADTQYF.

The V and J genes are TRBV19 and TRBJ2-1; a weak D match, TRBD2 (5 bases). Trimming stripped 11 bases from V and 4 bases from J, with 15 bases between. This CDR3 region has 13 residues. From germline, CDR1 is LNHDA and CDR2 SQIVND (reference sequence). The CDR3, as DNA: TGTGCCTCATTGGAGGTGGGATACAATGAGCAGTTCTTC. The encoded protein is CASLEVGYNEQFF.

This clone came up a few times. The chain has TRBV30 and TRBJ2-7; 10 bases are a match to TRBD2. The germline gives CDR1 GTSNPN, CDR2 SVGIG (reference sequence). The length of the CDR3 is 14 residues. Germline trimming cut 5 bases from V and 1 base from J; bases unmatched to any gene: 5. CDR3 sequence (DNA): TGTGCCTGGGCTAGCGGGAGTTTATCCTACGAGCAGTACTTC. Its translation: CAWASGSLSYEQYF.

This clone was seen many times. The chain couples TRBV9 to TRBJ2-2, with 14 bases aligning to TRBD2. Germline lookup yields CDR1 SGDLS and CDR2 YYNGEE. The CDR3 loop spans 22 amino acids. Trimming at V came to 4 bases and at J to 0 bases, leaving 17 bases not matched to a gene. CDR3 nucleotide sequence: TGTGCCAGCAGCTCGCAGATGATCATGGGACTAGCGGGAGAACCGAACACCGGGGAGCTGTTTTTT. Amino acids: CASSSQMIMGLAGEPNTGELFF. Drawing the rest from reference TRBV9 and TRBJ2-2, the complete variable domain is DSGVTQTPKHLITATGQRVTLRCSPRSGDLSVYWYQQSLDQGLQFLIQYYNGEERAKGNILERFSAQQFPDLHSELNLSSLELGDSALYFCASSSQMIMGLAGEPNTGELFFGEGSRLTVL.